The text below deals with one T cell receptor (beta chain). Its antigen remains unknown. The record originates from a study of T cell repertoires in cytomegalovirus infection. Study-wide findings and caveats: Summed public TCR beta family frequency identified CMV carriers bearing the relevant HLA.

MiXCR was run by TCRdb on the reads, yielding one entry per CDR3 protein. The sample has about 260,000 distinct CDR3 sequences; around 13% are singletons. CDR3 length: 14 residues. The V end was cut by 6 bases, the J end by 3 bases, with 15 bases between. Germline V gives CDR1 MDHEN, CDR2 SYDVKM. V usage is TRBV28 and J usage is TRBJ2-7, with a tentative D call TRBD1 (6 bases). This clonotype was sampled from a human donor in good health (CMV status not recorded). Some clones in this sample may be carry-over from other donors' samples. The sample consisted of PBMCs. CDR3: CASSPPGTYYEQYF. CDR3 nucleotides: TGTGCCAGCAGCCCCCCCGGGACATACTACGAGCAGTACTTC.